This TCR beta chain is from a study of blood T cell repertoires in COVID-19 (dated by TCRdb to between 2020 and 2021). For the wider study: Recovered participants in ImmuneRACE Cohort 3 were defined by two consecutive negative NP/OP PCR tests, clearance by a healthcare professional, or resolution of symptoms. The samples were drawn from the first 160 participants of the ongoing ImmuneRACE study and from 950 to 1,500 subjects provided by 6 global collaborators. Where HLA class I and class II types were available, the types were taken from metadata supplied by the sample provider, not from assay-based typing. The repertoires were made available in a free public database intended to serve as a resource for research on the immune response to SARS-CoV-2. Subjects who had been exposed to COVID-19, were actively infected with it, or had recovered from it provided the deeply sampled blood TCRbeta repertoires that made up the dataset. A de-identified subject ID, COVID-19 status, age in years and sex were almost always included in the sample metadata. Samples covering the acute and convalescent phases of COVID-19 were provided by collaborators in the United States, Italy and Spain. The prospective study material was composed of cDNA or gDNA derived from T cells, B-cell-depleted T cells, or PBMCs.

V is cut back by 5 bases and J by 5 bases, with 9 bases in the junction unmatched. From cysteine to phenylalanine, the CDR3 is 15 amino acids long. This entry keeps only the CDR3 DNA: 45 bases, framed from base 1. From a lookup of the germline V gene (reference sequence), CDR1 and CDR2 are LNHDA and SQIVND. What the study reported, not specific to this receptor: The quantity of clinical and demographic metadata differed by source and by participant and was supplied without curation.

TCRbeta CDR3 regions were amplified from genomic DNA by means of the immunoSEQ Assay, a bias-controlled multiplex PCR. As for the original processing: The number of nucleated cells in each sample was estimated by amplification of reference gene primers within the assay. Sequence reads were collapsed and filtered to measure the absolute abundance of every unique TCRbeta CDR3 rearrangement. Productive Simpson clonality was computed per sample as the square root of Simpson's diversity index over productive rearrangements. The table was pulled from immuneACCESS by TCRdb, which kept in-frame rearrangements only. Such tables lose some clones; where checked, under half of the loss comes from unresolved V genes, and the rest has no known cause. V and J calls and clone size are given by that table; D and trimming were obtained from the DNA. This sample comprises around 290,000 clones, around nine tenths of them detected only once. The leading ten clones occupy under 2.5% of the sample.

This clone was recorded only once. Its antigen is still unknown. No clone much larger than this one lies a single base away; base qualities are absent. In the prospective study, participants were about 18 to 100 years old, resided in approximately 22 geographic areas of the United States, and were enrolled through a virtual design. To assign participants to cohorts, the prospective study relied on clinical history that participants themselves reported in a screening survey and a study questionnaire. In the prospective study, whole blood, serum and a nasopharyngeal or oropharyngeal swab were collected from each participant by mobile phlebotomists. Additional blood draws and questionnaires over an approximately 2-month period could optionally be provided by prospective study participants. Before DNA extraction, blood samples from the prospective study were shipped at room temperature or frozen.

The source of this sequence is a woman aged 55-69 years in a cohort exposed to, infected with or recovered from COVID-19 (not recorded which). The V gene is TRBV19 and the J gene is TRBJ1-5; TRBD1 lines up with 7 middle nucleotides. The material sequenced was PBMCs or T cells enriched from blood (not recorded which). The DNA sequence follows: TGTGCCAGTAGTCGGGAACAGGGGCAGGATCAGCCCCAGCATTTT. It encodes CASSREQGQDQPQHF.